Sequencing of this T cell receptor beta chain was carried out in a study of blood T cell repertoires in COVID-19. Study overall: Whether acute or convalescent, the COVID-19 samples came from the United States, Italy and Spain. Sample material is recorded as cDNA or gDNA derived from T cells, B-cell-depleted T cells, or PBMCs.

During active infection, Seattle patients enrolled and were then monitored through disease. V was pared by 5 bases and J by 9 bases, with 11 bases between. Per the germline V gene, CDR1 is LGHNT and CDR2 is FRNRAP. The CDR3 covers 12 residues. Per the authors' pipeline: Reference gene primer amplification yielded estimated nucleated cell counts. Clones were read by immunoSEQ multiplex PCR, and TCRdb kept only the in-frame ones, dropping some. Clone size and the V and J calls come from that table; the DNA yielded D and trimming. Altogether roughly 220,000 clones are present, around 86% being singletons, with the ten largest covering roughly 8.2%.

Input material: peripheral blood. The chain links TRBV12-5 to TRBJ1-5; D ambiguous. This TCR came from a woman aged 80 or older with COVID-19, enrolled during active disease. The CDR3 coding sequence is TGTGCTAGTGGTCTTCCGTCCCGGCCCCAGCATTTT. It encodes CASGLPSRPQHF.